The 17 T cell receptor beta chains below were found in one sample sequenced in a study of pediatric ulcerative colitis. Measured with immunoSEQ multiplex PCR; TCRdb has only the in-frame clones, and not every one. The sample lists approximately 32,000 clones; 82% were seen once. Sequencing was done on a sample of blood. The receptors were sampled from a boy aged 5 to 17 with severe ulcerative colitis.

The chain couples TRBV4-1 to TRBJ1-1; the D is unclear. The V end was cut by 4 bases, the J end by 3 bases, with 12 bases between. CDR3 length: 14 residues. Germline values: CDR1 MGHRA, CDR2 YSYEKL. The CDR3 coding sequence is TGCGCCAGCAGCCCCTCCCCCTCCTACACTGAAGCTTTCTTT. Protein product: CASSPSPSYTEAFF.

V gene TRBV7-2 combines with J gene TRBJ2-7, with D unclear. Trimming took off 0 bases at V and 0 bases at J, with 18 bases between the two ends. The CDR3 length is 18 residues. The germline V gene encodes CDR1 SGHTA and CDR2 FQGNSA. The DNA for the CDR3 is TGTGCCAGCAGCTTAGCTTCCTTTTTGGCAGGCTACTCCTACGAGCAGTACTTC. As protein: CASSLASFLAGYSYEQYF.

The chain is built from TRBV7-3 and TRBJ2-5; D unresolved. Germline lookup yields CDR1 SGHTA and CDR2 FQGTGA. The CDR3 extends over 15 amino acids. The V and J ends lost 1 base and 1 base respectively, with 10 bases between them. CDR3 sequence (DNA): TGTGCCAGCAGCTTAAGCCAAGGACCCCAAGAGACCCAGTACTTC. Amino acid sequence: CASSLSQGPQETQYF.

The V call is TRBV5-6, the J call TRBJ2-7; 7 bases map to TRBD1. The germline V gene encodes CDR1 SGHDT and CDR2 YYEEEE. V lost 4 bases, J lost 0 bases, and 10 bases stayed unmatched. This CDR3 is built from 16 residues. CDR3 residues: CASSVTRGSGSYEQYF. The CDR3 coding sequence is TGTGCCAGCAGCGTAACCAGGGGGTCCGGCTCCTACGAGCAGTACTTC.

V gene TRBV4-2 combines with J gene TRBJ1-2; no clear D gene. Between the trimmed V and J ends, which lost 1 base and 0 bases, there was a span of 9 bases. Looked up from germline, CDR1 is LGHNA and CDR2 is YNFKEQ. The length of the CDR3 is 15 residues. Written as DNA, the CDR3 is TGTGCCAGCAGCCAAGCCATTGGGACTAACTATGGCTACACCTTC. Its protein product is CASSQAIGTNYGYTF.

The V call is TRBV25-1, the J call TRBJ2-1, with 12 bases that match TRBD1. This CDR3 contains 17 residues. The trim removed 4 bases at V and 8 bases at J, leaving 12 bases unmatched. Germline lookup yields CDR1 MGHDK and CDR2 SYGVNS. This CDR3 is CASSGGRGDRGHDEQFF. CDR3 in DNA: TGTGCCAGCAGTGGTGGGAGGGGGGACAGGGGGCACGATGAGCAGTTCTTC.

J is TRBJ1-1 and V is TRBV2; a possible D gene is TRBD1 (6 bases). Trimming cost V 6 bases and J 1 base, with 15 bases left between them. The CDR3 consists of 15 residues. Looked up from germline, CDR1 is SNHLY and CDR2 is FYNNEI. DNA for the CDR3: TGTGCCAGCAGCGCCCAGAGGACAGAGAACACTGAAGCTTTCTTT. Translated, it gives CASSAQRTENTEAFF.

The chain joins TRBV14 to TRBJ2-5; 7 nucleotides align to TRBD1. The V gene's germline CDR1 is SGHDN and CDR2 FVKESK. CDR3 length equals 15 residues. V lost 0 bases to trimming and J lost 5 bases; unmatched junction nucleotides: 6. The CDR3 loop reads CASSQEQGWSETQYF. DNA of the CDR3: TGTGCCAGCAGCCAAGAACAGGGGTGGAGTGAGACCCAGTACTTC.

CDR3 protein: CASSDLAGADTQYF. The CDR3 DNA sequence: TGTGCCAGCAGTGACCTAGCGGGGGCAGATACGCAGTATTTT. This sequence joins TRBV6-4 and TRBJ2-3; 10 bases line up with TRBD2. After removal of 2 bases from V and 4 bases from J, the junction contained 0 bases not matched to a gene. CDR1 is MRHNA and CDR2 is SNTAGT in the germline V gene. The CDR3 is 14 residues long.

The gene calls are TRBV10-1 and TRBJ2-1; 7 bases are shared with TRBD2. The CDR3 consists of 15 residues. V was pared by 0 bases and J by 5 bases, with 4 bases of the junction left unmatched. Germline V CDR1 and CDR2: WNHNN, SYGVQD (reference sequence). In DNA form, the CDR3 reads TGCGCCAGCAGTGAGTCGCGTGGGGGGGACAATGAGCAGTTCTTC. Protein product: CASSESRGGDNEQFF.

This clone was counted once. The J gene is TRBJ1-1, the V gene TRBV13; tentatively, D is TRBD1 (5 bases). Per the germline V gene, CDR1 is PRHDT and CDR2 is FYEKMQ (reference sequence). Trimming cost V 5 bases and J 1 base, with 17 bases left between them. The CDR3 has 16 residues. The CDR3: CASSLPSQGGNTEAFF. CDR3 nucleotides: TGTGCCAGCAGCCTCCCCTCCCAGGGAGGGAACACTGAAGCTTTCTTT.

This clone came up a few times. Here the CDR3 reads CASSPLDANNYGYTF. DNA for the CDR3: TGTGCCAGTAGCCCTTTGGACGCCAATAACTATGGCTACACCTTC. The rearrangement uses TRBV19 and TRBJ1-2; D is ambiguous. CDR3 length: 15 residues. The germline V gene has CDR1 LNHDA and CDR2 SQIVND (reference sequence). Between the trimmed V and J ends, which lost 6 bases and 1 base, there was a span of 15 bases.

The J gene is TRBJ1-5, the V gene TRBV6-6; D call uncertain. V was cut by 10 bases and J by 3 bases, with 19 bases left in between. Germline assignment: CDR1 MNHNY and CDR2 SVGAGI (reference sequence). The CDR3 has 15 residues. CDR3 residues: CATDRVRAPNQPQHF. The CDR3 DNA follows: TGTGCCACCGACCGGGTCCGGGCCCCCAATCAGCCCCAGCATTTT.

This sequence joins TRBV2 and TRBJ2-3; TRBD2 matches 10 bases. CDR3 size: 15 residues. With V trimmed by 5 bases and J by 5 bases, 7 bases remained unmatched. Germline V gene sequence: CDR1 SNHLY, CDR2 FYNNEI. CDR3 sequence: CASSIQRGGLDTQYF. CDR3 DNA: TGTGCCAGCAGTATCCAGCGGGGGGGCCTAGATACGCAGTATTTT.

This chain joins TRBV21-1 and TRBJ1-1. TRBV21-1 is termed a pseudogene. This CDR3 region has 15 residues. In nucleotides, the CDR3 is TGTGCCAGCAGCAAAGTAAGAGAATGCTACACTGAAGCTTTCTTT. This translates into CASSKVRECYTEAFF.

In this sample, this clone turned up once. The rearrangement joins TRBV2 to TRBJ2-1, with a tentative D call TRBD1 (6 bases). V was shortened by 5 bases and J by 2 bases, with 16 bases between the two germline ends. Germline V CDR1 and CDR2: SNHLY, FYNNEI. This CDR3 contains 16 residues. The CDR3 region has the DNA TGTGCCAGCAGTCTGGGAGCTGGGGGCCCCTACAATGAGCAGTTCTTC. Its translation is CASSLGAGGPYNEQFF.

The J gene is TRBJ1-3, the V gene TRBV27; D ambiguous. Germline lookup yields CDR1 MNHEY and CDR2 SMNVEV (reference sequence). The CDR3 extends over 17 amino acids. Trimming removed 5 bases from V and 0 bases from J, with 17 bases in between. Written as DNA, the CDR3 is TGTGCCAGCAGTCCAAGTGGGTTTTTGCCCTCTGGAAACACCATATATTTT. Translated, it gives CASSPSGFLPSGNTIYF.